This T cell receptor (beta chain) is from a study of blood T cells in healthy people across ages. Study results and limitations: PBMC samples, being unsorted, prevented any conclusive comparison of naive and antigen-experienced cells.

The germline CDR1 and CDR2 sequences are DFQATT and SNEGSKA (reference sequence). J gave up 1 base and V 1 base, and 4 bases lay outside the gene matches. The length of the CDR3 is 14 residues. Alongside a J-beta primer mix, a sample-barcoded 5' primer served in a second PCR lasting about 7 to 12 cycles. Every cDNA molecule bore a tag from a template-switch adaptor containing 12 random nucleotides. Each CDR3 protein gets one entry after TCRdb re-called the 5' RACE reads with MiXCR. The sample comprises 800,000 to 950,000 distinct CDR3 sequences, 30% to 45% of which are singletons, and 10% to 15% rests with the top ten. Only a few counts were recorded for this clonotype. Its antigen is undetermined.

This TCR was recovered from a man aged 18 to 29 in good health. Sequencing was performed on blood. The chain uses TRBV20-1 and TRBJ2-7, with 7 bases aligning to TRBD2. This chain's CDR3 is CSARVAGLSYEQYF. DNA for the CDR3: TGCAGTGCTAGAGTAGCGGGCTTGTCCTACGAGCAGTACTTC.